The sequence of this T cell receptor (beta chain) was determined in a study of shared clonotypes between healthy human individuals. The CDR3 is 14 residues long. Trimming left V 5 bases short and J 3 bases short, with 11 bases between. Germline-derived CDR1 and CDR2 are SGHTA and FQGNSA. The table came from immunoSEQ multiplex PCR; TCRdb's copy has only in-frame clones and leaves some out. The repertoire holds millions of clones, with approximately 95% as singletons. Specimen: naive CD4+ T cells from PBMCs. Regarding subset: CD45RA+ positively selected. The TCR sequence derives from a man aged 18-30 years in good health. Some clones in this sample may be carry-over from other donors' samples. The chain employs TRBV7-2 and TRBJ1-3, with a weak D call TRBD1 (5 bases). CDR3 coding DNA: TGTGCCAGCAGCCATGACAGCTTTGGAAACACCATATATTTT. This translates into CASSHDSFGNTIYF.